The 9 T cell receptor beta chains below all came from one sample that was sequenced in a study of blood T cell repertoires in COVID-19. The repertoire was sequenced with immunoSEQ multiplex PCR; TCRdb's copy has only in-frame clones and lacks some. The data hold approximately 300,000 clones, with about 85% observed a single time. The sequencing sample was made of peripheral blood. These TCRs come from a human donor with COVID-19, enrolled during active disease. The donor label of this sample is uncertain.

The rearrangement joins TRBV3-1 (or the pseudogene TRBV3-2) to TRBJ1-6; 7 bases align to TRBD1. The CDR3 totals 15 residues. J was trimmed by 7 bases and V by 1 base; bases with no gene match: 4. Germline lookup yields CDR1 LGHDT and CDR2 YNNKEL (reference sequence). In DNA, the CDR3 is TGTGCCAGCAGCCAAGGGAACAGGGGCAATTCACCCCTCCACTTT. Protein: CASSQGNRGNSPLHF.

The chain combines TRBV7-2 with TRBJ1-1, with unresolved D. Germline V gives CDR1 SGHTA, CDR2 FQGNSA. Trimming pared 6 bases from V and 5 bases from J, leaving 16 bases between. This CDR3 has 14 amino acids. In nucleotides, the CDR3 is TGTGCCAGCAGTCCCAGACTCGAGGTGACTGAAGCTTTCTTT. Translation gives CASSPRLEVTEAFF.

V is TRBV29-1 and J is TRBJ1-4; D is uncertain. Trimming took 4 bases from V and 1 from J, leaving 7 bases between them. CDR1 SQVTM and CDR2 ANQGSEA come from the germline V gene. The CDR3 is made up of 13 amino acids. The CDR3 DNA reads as TGCAGCGTTGGTTCCGGAACTAATGAAAAACTGTTTTTT. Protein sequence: CSVGSGTNEKLFF.

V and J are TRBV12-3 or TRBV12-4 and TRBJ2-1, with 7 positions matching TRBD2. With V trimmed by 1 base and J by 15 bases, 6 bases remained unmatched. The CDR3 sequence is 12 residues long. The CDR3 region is CASSLEVGRRFF. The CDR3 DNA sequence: TGTGCCAGCAGTTTAGAGGTCGGGAGGCGGTTCTTC.

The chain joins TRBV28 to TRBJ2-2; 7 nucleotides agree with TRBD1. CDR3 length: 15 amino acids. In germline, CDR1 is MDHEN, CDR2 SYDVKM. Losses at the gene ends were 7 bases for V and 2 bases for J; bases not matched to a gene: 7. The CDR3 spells CASTPGQQNTGELFF. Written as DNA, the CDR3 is TGTGCCAGCACCCCGGGACAGCAAAACACCGGGGAGCTGTTTTTT.

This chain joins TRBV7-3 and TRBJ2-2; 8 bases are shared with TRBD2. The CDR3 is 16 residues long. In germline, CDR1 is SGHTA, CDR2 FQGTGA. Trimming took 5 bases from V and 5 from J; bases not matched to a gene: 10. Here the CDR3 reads CASSPGTRLGTGELFF. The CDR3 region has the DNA TGTGCCAGCAGCCCCGGGACTAGACTAGGGACCGGGGAGCTGTTTTTT.

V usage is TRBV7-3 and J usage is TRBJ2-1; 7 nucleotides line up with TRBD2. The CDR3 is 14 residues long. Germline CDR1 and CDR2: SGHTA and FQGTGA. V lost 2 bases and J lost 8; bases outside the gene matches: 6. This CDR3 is CASSLAGVVDEQFF. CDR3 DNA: TGTGCCAGCAGCTTAGCGGGAGTGGTCGATGAGCAGTTCTTC. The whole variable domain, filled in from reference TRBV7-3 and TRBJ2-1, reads GAGVSQTPSNKVTEKGKYVELRCDPISGHTALYWYRQSLGQGPEFLIYFQGTGAADDSGLPNDRFFAVRPEGSVSTLKIQRTERGDSAVYLCASSLAGVVDEQFFGPGTRLTVL.

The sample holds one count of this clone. CDR3 loop: CASSIGSVAGNEQFF. The CDR3, as DNA: TGTGCCAGTAGTATAGGGTCGGTAGCGGGAAATGAGCAGTTCTTC. This sequence joins TRBV19 and TRBJ2-1, with TRBD2 matching over 8 bases. Trimming at V came to 1 base and at J to 7 bases, leaving 6 bases not matched to a gene. This CDR3 region has 15 residues. The germline V gene has CDR1 LNHDA and CDR2 SQIVND (reference sequence).

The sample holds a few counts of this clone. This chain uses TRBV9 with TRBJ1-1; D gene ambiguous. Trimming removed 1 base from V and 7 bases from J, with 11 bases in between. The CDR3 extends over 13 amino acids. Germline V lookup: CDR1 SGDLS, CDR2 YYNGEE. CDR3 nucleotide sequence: TGTGCCAGCAGCGTAAACGGGGTCGGTGAAGCTTTCTTT. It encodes CASSVNGVGEAFF.